These T cell receptor beta chains were read from a single sample in a study of tumor-infiltrating lymphocytes in primary liver carcinoma. TCRdb reanalysed the multiplex PCR reads using MiXCR and keeps one entry per CDR3 protein. Found here are roughly 20,000 distinct CDR3 sequences, roughly 80% of them singletons; the top ten hold less than 50%. Sequences were obtained from liver tumor tissue from sampling region 4. Source of these receptors: a woman aged 25 to 39 with primary liver carcinoma and hepatitis B virus infection. The CDR3 runs from the conserved cysteine through the conserved F or W. A D gene is named only where the DNA matches it firmly. Only part of the rows carry a size: once, few, many, or a class if the clone is expanded.

TRBD2	TRBV7-3	TRBJ2-5	.	TGTGCCAACAGCTCAACTAGCGGGAGTAAAGGGACCCAGTACTTC	CANSSTSGSKGTQYF
.	TRBV4-3	TRBJ2-1	.	TGCGCCAGCAGCCAAGATGTGGGATGCTCCTACAATGAACAGTTCTTC	CASSQDVGCSYNEQFF
.	TRBV10-2	TRBJ1-1	.	TGCGCCAGTAGTGAGTCGAAGGCGGGCACTGAAACATTCTTT	CASSESKAGTETFF
TRBD1	TRBV10-3	TRBJ1-1	once	TGTGCCATCAGTGAGTCGACAGGGATGTTGTCTGATGCTTTCTTT	CAISESTGMLSDAFF
.	TRBV4-3	TRBJ2-7	.	TGCGCCAGCGGCCAAGATAGATGGAAAGGGCGGGAGCAGTACTTC	CASGQDRWKGREQYF
.	TRBV21-1	TRBJ2-7	.	TGTGCCAACTGCGAAGGGTCCTACGAGCAGTACTTC	CANCEGSYEQYF
.	TRBV29-1	TRBJ1-1	few	TGCAGCGTCGACGGGTATTCGGAGACTGAAGCTTTCTTT	CSVDGYSETEAFF
.	TRBV11-2	TRBJ2-5	once	TGTGCCACCAGCTCCCCGGGGAGGTGGGAGGCCCAATACTTC	CATSSPGRWEAQYF
.	TRBV2	TRBJ2-7	.	TGTGCCAGCAGAGAAGGGGGGGCGATCTACGAGCAGTACTTC	CASREGGAIYEQYF
.	TRBV11-3	TRBJ1-1	.	TGTGCCAGCAGAGAGGCAAACACCGAAGCTTTCTTT	CASREANTEAFF
TRBD2	TRBV4-3	TRBJ2-3	.	TGCGCCAGCAGCGAAGAGGGTCTAGCGGGAGGGCCAACAGGTACGCAGTATTTT	CASSEEGLAGGPTGTQYF
.	TRBV4-3	TRBJ2-7	.	TGCACCAGCAGTCAAGATCGATGGACAGGGCGGGAGCAATACTTC	CTSSQDRWTGREQYF
TRBD1	TRBV20-1	TRBJ1-5	.	TGCAGTGCTAGCATGGACAGGGCAAATCGGCCCCAGCATTTT	CSASMDRANRPQHF
.	TRBV4-1	TRBJ1-3	many	TGCGCCAGCAGCCAAGTTGTGCGCCCGGCTGGAAACACCATATATTTT	CASSQVVRPAGNTIYF
.	TRBV12-3/TRBV12-4	TRBJ1-5	.	TGTGCCAGCAGTTTGCTCTATATCAATCAGCCCCAGCATTTT	CASSLLYINQPQHF
.	TRBV11-2	TRBJ2-7	.	TGTGCCGGTAGCTTAGGAGCTACAGCTCTGAGCTCCTACGAGCAGTACTTC	CAGSLGATALSSYEQYF
.	TRBV11-2	TRBJ2-7	once	TGTACCGGGAGCCTCGCAGGGTCCTACGAGCAGTACTTC	CTGSLAGSYEQYF
.	TRBV5-4	TRBJ1-6	.	TGTGCCAGCAACTTCGGGTCGTATAATTCACCCCTCCACTTC	CASNFGSYNSPLHF
TRBD1	TRBV4-2	TRBJ2-7	.	TGTGCCAGCAGCCAGGAATACCTAGGACAGGTGGGACCGCGCGAGCAGTACTTT	CASSQEYLGQVGPREQYF
.	TRBV29-1	TRBJ2-1	once	TGCAGCGTTGCCGAGTTAATAGGTTACAATGAGCAGTCCTTC	CSVAELIGYNEQSF
.	TRBV11-2	TRBJ2-3	.	TGTGCCAGCAGCCCGGGGGAGACGTCGAGGACAGATACGCAATATTTT	CASSPGETSRTDTQYF
TRBD1	TRBV11-2	TRBJ2-3	.	TGTGCCATCAACCGGACGCGACAGGGAAGGGGAGATACCCAGTATTTT	CAINRTRQGRGDTQYF
.	TRBV6-1	TRBJ2-4	.	TGTGCCATCAGGTTGGGAGGCGGTCTAGCCGAAGACATTAAGTACTTC	CAIRLGGGLAEDIKYF
.	TRBV13	TRBJ2-3	few	TGTGCCAGTAGCCCCGAACTCACAGATATGCAGTATTTT	CASSPELTDMQYF
.	TRBV18	TRBJ2-7	many	TGTGCCAGCTCACCGGTCGGGGTAACCTACGAGCAGTACTTC	CASSPVGVTYEQYF